This T cell receptor (beta chain) is drawn from a study of cytomegalovirus exposure and HLA in healthy donors. The germline CDR1 and CDR2 sequences are SGHTA and FQGNSA. The J segment lost 5 bases and the V segment lost 3 bases, leaving 5 bases of the junction unmatched. This CDR3 comprises 15 residues. This PCR relied on a set of 60 Vbeta primers and 13 Jbeta primers. Sequenced by immunoSEQ multiplex PCR; TCRdb stores in-frame clones only, minus some. The sample contains tens of thousands of clones, 65% to 90% of which appear only once. Sequencing used PBMCs. The clonotype was recovered from a man in his 70s in good health and CMV-seropositive. This chain links TRBV7-2 with TRBJ2-2, with 8 bases identical to TRBD2. CDR3 amino acids: CASSLGLVGTGELFF. CDR3 DNA sequence: TGTGCCAGCAGCTTGGGACTAGTGGGGACCGGGGAGCTGTTTTTT.